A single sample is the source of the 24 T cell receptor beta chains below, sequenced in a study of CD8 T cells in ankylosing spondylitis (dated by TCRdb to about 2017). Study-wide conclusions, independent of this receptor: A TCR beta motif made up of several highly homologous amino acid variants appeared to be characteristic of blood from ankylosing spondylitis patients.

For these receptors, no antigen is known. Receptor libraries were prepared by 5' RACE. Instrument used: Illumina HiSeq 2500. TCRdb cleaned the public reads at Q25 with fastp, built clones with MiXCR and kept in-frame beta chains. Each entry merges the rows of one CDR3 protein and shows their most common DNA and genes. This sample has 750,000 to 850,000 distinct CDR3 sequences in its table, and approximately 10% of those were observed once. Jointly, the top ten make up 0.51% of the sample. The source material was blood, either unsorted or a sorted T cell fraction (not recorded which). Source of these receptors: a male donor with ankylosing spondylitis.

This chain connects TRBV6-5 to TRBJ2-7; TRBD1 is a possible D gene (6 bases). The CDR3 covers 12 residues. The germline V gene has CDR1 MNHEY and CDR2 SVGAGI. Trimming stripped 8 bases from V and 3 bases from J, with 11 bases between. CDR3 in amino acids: CASRDTLYEQYF. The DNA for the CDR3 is TGTGCCAGCCGGGACACCCTCTACGAGCAGTACTTC.

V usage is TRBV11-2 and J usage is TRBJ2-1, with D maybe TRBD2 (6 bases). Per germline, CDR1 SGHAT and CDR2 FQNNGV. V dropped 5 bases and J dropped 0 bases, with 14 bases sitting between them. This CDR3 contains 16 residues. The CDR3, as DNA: TGTGCCAGCAGCAAGCGGGTTGGGGGCTCCTACAATGAGCAGTTCTTC. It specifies CASSKRVGGSYNEQFF.

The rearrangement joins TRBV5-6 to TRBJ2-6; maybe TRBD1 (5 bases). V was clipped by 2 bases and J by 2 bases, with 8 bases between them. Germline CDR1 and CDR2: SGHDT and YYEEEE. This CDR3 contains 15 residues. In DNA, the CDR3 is TGTGCCAGCAGCTTCCCGACAGCTGGGGCCAACGTCCTGACTTTC. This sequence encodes CASSFPTAGANVLTF.

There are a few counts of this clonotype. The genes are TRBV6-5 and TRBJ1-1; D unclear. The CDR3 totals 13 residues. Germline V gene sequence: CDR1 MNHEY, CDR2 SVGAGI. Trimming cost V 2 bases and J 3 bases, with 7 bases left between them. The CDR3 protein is CASSYNRDTEAFF. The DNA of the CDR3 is TGTGCCAGCAGTTACAATAGGGACACTGAAGCTTTCTTT.

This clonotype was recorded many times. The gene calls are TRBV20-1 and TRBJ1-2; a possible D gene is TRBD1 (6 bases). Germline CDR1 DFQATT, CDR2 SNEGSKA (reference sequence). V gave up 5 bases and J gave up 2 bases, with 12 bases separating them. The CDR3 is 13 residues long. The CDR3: CSAYGQNNYGYTF. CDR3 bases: TGCAGTGCTTATGGACAGAACAACTATGGCTACACCTTC.

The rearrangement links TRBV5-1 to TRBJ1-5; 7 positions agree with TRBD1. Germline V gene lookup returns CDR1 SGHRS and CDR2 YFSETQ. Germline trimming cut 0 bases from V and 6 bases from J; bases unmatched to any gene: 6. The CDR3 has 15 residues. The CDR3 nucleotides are TGCGCCAGCAGCTTGGAAGGGGGCGCCGGTCAGCCCCAGCATTTT. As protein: CASSLEGGAGQPQHF.

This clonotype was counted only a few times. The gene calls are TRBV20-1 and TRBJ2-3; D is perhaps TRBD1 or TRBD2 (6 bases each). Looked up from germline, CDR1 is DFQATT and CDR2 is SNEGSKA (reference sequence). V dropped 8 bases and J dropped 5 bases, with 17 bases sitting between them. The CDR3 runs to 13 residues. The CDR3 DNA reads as TGCAGTTCAACTAGCCAGGGGAGAGATACGCAGTATTTT. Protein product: CSSTSQGRDTQYF.

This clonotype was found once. CDR3 region: CASSLGQGQITEAFF. DNA of the CDR3: TGCGCCAGCAGCTTGGGTCAAGGGCAGATCACTGAAGCTTTCTTT. The J gene is TRBJ1-1, the V gene TRBV5-1; D call uncertain. This CDR3 is built from 15 residues. In germline, CDR1 is SGHRS, CDR2 YFSETQ. Deletions cut 0 bases from V and 4 bases from J, with 13 bases between.

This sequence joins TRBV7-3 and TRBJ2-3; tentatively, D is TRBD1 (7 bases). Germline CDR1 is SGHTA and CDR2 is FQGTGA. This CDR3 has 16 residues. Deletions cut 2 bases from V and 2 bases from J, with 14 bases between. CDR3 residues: CASSLGGGGITDTQYF. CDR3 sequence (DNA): TGTGCCAGCAGCTTAGGAGGGGGCGGAATCACAGATACGCAGTATTTT. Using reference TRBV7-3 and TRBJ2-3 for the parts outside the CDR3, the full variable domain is GAGVSQTPSNKVTEKGKYVELRCDPISGHTALYWYRQSLGQGPEFLIYFQGTGAADDSGLPNDRFFAVRPEGSVSTLKIQRTERGDSAVYLCASSLGGGGITDTQYFGPGTRLTVL.

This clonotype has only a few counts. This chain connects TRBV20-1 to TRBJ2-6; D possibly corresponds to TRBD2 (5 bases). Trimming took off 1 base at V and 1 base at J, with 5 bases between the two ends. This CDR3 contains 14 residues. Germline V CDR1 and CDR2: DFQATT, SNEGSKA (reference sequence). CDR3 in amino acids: CSARAGSGANVLTF. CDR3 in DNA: TGCAGTGCTAGAGCGGGGTCTGGGGCCAACGTCCTGACTTTC.

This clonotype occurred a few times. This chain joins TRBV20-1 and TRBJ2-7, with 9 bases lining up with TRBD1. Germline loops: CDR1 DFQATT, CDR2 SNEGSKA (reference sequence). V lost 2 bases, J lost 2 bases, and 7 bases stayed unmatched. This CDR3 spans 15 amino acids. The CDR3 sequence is CSARPRDRAAYEQYF. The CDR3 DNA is TGCAGTGCTAGACCGCGGGACAGGGCCGCCTACGAGCAGTACTTC.

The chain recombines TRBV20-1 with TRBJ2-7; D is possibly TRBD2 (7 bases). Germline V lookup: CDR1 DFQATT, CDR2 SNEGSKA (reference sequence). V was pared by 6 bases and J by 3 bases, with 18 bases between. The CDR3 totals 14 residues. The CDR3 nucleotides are TGCAGTGCCAATAGGGGGGGGCTGGGCTACGAGCAGTACTTC. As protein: CSANRGGLGYEQYF.

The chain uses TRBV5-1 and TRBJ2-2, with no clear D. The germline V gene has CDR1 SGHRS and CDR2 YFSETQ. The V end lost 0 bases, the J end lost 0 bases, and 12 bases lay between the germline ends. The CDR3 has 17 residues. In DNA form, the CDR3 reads TGCGCCAGCAGCTTGGCCTTCAGGAATTCGAACACCGGGGAGCTGTTTTTT. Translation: CASSLAFRNSNTGELFF. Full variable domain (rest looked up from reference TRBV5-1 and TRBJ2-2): KAGVTQTPRYLIKTRGQQVTLSCSPISGHRSVSWYQQTPGQGLQFLFEYFSETQRNKGNFPGRFSGRQFSNSRSEMNVSTLELGDSALYLCASSLAFRNSNTGELFFGEGSRLTVL.

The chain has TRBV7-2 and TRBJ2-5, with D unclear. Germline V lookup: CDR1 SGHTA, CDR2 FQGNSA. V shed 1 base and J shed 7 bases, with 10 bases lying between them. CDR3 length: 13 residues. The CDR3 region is CASSLGRSGTQYF. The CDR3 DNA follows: TGTGCCAGCAGCTTAGGACGGTCGGGGACCCAGTACTTC.

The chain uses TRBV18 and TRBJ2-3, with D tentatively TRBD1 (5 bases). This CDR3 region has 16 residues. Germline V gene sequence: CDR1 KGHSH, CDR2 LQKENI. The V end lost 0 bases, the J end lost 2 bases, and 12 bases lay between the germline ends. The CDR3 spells CASSPPVQGITDTQYF. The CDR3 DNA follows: TGTGCCAGCTCACCACCGGTTCAGGGTATCACAGATACGCAGTATTTT.

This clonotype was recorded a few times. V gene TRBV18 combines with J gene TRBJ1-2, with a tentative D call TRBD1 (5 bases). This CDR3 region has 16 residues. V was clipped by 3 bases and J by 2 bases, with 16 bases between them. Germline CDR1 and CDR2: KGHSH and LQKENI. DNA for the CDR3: TGTGCCAGCTCACCCCTCCGGGGCAGCTACAACTATGGCTACACCTTC. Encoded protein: CASSPLRGSYNYGYTF.

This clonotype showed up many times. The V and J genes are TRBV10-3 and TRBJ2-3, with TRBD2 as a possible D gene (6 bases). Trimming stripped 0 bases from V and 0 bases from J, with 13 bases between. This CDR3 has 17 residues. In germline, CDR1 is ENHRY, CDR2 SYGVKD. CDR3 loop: CAISESIGRGSTDTQYF. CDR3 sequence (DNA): TGTGCCATCAGTGAGTCGATAGGGCGGGGAAGCACAGATACGCAGTATTTT.

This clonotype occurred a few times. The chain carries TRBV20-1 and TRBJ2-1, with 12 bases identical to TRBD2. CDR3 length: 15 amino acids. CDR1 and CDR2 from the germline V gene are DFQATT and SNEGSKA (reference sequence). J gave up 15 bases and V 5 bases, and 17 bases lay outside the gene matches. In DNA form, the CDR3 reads TGCAGTGCTCCCGCGGAGTTAACCCTAGCGGGAGGGTCGTTCTTC. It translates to CSAPAELTLAGGSFF.

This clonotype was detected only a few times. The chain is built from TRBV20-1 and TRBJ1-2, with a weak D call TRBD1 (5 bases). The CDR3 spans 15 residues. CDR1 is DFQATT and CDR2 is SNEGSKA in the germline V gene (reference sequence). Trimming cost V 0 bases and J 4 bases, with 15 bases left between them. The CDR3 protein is CSARDLHRLSYGYTF. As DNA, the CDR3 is TGCAGTGCTAGAGATTTACACAGGTTATCCTATGGCTACACCTTC.

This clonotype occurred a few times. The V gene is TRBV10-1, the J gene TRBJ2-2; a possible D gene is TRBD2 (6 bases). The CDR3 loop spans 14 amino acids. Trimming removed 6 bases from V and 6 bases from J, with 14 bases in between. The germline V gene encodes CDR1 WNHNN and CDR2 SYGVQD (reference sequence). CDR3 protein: CASRRDIMSGELFF. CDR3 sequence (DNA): TGCGCCAGCAGGCGGGATATAATGTCCGGGGAGCTGTTTTTT.

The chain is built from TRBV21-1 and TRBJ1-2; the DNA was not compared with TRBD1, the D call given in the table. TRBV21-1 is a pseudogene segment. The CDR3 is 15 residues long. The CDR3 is CASSKDRRTGRDYTF. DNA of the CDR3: TGTGCCAGCAGCAAAGATAGGAGGACAGGGCGCGACTACACCTTC.

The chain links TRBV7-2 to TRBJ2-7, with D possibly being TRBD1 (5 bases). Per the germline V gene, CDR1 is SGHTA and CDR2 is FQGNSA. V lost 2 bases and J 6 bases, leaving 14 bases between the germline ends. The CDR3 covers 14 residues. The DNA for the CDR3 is TGTGCCAGCAGCTTAATCACAGGCGGCGCCGAGCAGTACTTC. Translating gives CASSLITGGAEQYF.

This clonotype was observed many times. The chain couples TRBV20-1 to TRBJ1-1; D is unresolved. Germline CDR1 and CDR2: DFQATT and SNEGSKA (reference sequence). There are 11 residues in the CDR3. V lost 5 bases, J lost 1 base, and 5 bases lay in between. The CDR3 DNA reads TGCAGTGCTGCGGGGAACACTGAAGCTTTCTTT. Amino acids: CSAAGNTEAFF.

The CDR3 region is CASSQVRGNYEQYF. In DNA, the CDR3 is TGCGCCAGCAGCCAAGTGAGGGGGAACTACGAGCAGTACTTC. The rearrangement joins TRBV4-3 to TRBJ2-7; the D gene is possibly TRBD1 (6 bases). CDR3 size: 14 residues. Germline assignment: CDR1 LGHNA and CDR2 YSLEER. Trimming took 1 base from V and 3 from J, leaving 10 bases between them.